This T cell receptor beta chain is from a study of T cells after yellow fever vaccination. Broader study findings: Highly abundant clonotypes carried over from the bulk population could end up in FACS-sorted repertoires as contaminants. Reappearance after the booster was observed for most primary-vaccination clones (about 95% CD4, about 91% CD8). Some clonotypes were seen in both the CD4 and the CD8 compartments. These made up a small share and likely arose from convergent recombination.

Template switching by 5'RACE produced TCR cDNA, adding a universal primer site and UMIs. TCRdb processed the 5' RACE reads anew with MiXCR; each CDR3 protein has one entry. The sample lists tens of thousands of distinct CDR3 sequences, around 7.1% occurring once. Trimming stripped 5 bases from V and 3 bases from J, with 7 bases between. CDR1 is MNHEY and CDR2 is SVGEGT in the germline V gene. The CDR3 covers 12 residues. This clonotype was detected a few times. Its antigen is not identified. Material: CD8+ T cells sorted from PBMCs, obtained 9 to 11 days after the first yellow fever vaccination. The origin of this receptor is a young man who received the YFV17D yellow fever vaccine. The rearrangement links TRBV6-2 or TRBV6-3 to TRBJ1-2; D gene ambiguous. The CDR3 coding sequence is TGTGCCAGCAGTCCCGACGACTATGGCTACACCTTC. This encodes CASSPDDYGYTF.